The entry below gives a single T cell receptor (beta chain) sequence along with its context. The repertoire was sequenced with immunoSEQ multiplex PCR; TCRdb's copy has only in-frame clones and lacks some. The sample shows 250,000 to 400,000 clones, under 95% of them seen only once. The V end was cut by 3 bases, the J end by 3 bases, with 39 bases between. CDR3 size: 24 residues. The germline CDR1 and CDR2 sequences are MDHEN and SYDVKM. The record originates from a study of blood T cell repertoires in COVID-19. Study-wide context: Collection of acute and convalescent COVID-19 samples took place in the United States, Italy and Spain.

Among Cohort 3 donors, those recovered had two negative PCRs, clearance, or symptom resolution. This TCR derives from a man aged 60 to 69 who had recovered from COVID-19. The V call is TRBV28, the J call TRBJ2-1; tentatively, D is TRBD1 (10 bases). Specimen: PBMCs or T cells enriched from blood (not recorded which). CDR3 amino acids: CASSFPSPGTGESVAGVVYNEQFF. The CDR3 bases are TGTGCCAGCAGTTTCCCCTCTCCCGGGACAGGGGAGTCAGTAGCGGGAGTTGTCTACAATGAGCAGTTCTTC.